Listed here is a single TCR beta chain. Its antigen is still unknown. The data stem from a study of long-term antiretroviral therapy in people with HIV. General study points: Diversity remained lower than transplant donor controls, even though it increased after ART.

Version v3.0 of the immunoSEQ assay ran at survey level. The repertoire was sequenced with immunoSEQ multiplex PCR; TCRdb's copy has only in-frame clones and lacks some. The sample records about 25,000 clones, around 85% being singletons. This CDR3 region has 13 residues. Trimming pared 0 bases from V and 2 bases from J, leaving 4 bases between. Germline V gene lookup returns CDR1 MNHEY and CDR2 SVGAGI. V is TRBV6-5 and J is TRBJ2-5; D unresolved. The sequencing used unsorted PBMCs, collected 0.7 years before starting antiretroviral therapy. The clonotype originates from a man younger than 40 with HIV. The CDR3 coding sequence is TGTGCCAGCAGTTACTCGGATCAAGAGACCCAGTACTTC. This translates into CASSYSDQETQYF.